Below are 26 T cell receptor beta chains sequenced from a single sample in a study of Ad26.COV2.S vaccination and SARS-CoV-2 variants. Treatment defined: about 20 received Ad26.COV2.S at low or high dose, single or two shots; about 5 received placebo; per-sample allocation not given. At day 63 after the first vaccine or placebo injection, samples were drawn. Sequencing used immunoSEQ multiplex PCR; TCRdb keeps in-frame clones, though not all of them. The data show over 300,000 clones, approximately 83% seen once. Sequenced here: peripheral blood, sampled in a trial of Ad26.COV2.S vaccine versus placebo. These receptors all come from a person aged 18-65 years who received the Ad26.COV2.S COVID-19 vaccine or a placebo.

J is TRBJ2-3 and V is TRBV6-6; D is ambiguous. The CDR3 consists of 13 residues. CDR1 is MNHNY and CDR2 is SVGAGI in the germline V gene (reference sequence). Trimming shortened V by 0 bases and J by 2 bases, and 3 bases separated the two germline ends. Written as DNA, the CDR3 is TGTGCCAGCAGTTACTCCCCCACAGATACGCAGTATTTT. Translation: CASSYSPTDTQYF.

This clone appeared a few times. This rearrangement joins TRBV18 to TRBJ1-2; D call uncertain. Trimming took 3 bases from V and 8 from J, leaving 7 bases between them. The CDR3 spans 11 residues. Germline assignment: CDR1 KGHSH and CDR2 LQKENI. The CDR3 nucleotides are TGTGCCAGCTCACCGGCGCGAGGCTACACCTTC. The encoded protein is CASSPARGYTF.

There are a few counts of this clone. The chain combines TRBV7-9 with TRBJ2-2; possibly TRBD2 for D (6 bases). This CDR3 is 14 amino acids long. The germline V gene has CDR1 SEHNR and CDR2 FQNEAQ (reference sequence). V lost 6 bases to trimming and J lost 1 base, with 9 bases between them. This CDR3 reads CASRGLLNTGELFF. In DNA, the CDR3 is TGTGCCAGCAGGGGACTTTTGAACACCGGGGAGCTGTTTTTT. The full variable domain, with the rest looked up from reference TRBV7-9 and TRBJ2-2, is DTGVSQNPRHKITKRGQNVTFRCDPISEHNRLYWYRQTLGQGPEFLTYFQNEAQLEKSRLLSDRFSAERPKGSFSTLEIQRTEQGDSAMYLCASRGLLNTGELFFGEGSRLTVL.

This chain uses TRBV2 with TRBJ2-1, with 7 bases that match TRBD1. The V and J ends lost 7 bases and 0 bases, in that order; junction bases with no gene match: 6. CDR3 length: 15 residues. Germline V CDR1 and CDR2: SNHLY, FYNNEI. CDR3 protein: CASKERGHSYNEQFF. The CDR3 DNA sequence: TGTGCCAGCAAAGAAAGGGGGCACTCCTACAATGAGCAGTTCTTC.

The chain recombines TRBV30 with TRBJ1-3; 8 bases line up with TRBD1. The germline gives CDR1 GTSNPN, CDR2 SVGIG (reference sequence). This CDR3 region has 14 residues. The junction had 2 bases not matched to a gene; V was cut back by 2 bases and J by 2 bases. The chain's CDR3 is CAWSRTGTGNTIYF. CDR3 in DNA: TGTGCCTGGAGTCGGACAGGGACTGGAAACACCATATATTTT. Full variable domain (remainder filled in from reference TRBV30 and TRBJ1-3): SQTIHQWPATLVQPVGSPLSLECTVEGTSNPNLYWYRQAAGRGLQLLFYSVGIGQISSEVPQNLSASRPQDRQFILSSKKLLLSDSGFYLCAWSRTGTGNTIYFGEGSWLTVV.

The rearrangement joins TRBV18 to TRBJ2-5; 9 nucleotides match TRBD2. The CDR3 loop spans 17 amino acids. The trim removed 3 bases at V and 4 bases at J, leaving 12 bases unmatched. Per germline, CDR1 KGHSH and CDR2 LQKENI. CDR3 in DNA: TGTGCCAGCTCACCCCGGATACCGGGACTAGCCGGAGAGACCCAGTACTTC. Translating gives CASSPRIPGLAGETQYF. Variable domain in full (rest from reference TRBV18 and TRBJ2-5): NAGVMQNPRHLVRRRGQEARLRCSPMKGHSHVYWYRQLPEEGLKFMVYLQKENIIDESGMPKERFSAEFPKEGPSILRIQQVVRGDSAAYFCASSPRIPGLAGETQYFGPGTRLLVL.

The rearrangement links TRBV15 to TRBJ2-7; D call uncertain. V gave up 0 bases and J gave up 0 bases, with 6 bases separating them. Germline V gene lookup returns CDR1 LNHNV and CDR2 YYDKDF (reference sequence). The CDR3 extends over 14 amino acids. The DNA of the CDR3 is TGTGCCACCAGCAGAGACAGACTCTCCTACGAGCAGTACTTC. As protein: CATSRDRLSYEQYF.

CDR3 DNA sequence: TGTGCCAGCAGTATAACCGGGACAGGGGCCTCGAACACTGAAGCTTTCTTT. Translating it yields CASSITGTGASNTEAFF. The chain combines TRBV28 with TRBJ1-1, with 10 nucleotides matching TRBD1. The CDR3 contains 17 residues. The V segment lost 5 bases and the J segment 1 base; nucleotides outside the gene matches: 10. Germline V gene lookup returns CDR1 MDHEN and CDR2 SYDVKM.

This clone was seen a handful of times. V gene TRBV7-9 combines with J gene TRBJ1-5; D is perhaps TRBD1 (6 bases). The germline V gene encodes CDR1 SEHNR and CDR2 FQNEAQ (reference sequence). Trimming removed 5 bases at V and 2 bases at J, with 19 bases between. This CDR3 has 17 amino acids. DNA of the CDR3: TGTGCCAGCAGCGATGGACAGCTTCCATCCGGCAATCAGCCCCAGCATTTT. Translated: CASSDGQLPSGNQPQHF.

The gene calls are TRBV9 and TRBJ1-6; D gene uncertain. Trimming removed 3 bases at V and 2 bases at J, with 12 bases between. Germline assignment: CDR1 SGDLS and CDR2 YYNGEE. This CDR3 is built from 16 residues. The CDR3 loop is CASSASPGAYNSPLHF. The DNA of the CDR3 is TGTGCCAGCAGCGCGTCCCCTGGGGCCTATAATTCACCCCTCCACTTT.

On this clone itself: The sample holds other DNA sequences that translate to the same CDR3. The chain is built from TRBV30 and TRBJ1-2, with D possibly TRBD1 on 6 matching bases. The CDR3 extends over 13 amino acids. The V gene's germline CDR1 is GTSNPN and CDR2 SVGIG (reference sequence). The ends were cut back, 0 bases at V and 3 bases at J, with 8 bases in the middle. CDR3 in amino acids: CAWSVQGHYGYTF. CDR3 coding DNA: TGTGCCTGGAGTGTACAGGGACACTATGGCTACACCTTC.

The V gene is TRBV13, the J gene TRBJ1-4; D is unresolved. The CDR3 runs 14 residues. In germline, CDR1 is PRHDT, CDR2 FYEKMQ (reference sequence). Trimming left V 5 bases short and J 0 bases short, with 7 bases between. CDR3 in DNA: TGTGCCAGCAGCCGAGGATCAACTAATGAAAAACTGTTTTTT. Residues: CASSRGSTNEKLFF.

In this sample, this clone turned up a few times. The chain combines TRBV6-4 with TRBJ1-6; D perhaps matches TRBD1 (6 bases). CDR1 and CDR2 from the germline V gene are MRHNA and SNTAGT. CDR3 length equals 15 residues. The V end lost 6 bases, the J end lost 7 bases, and 16 bases lay between the germline ends. The CDR3 DNA follows: TGTGCCAGCAGAAAACAGGGTTTGGGGAATTCACCCCTCCACTTT. It is translated as CASRKQGLGNSPLHF.

The gene calls are TRBV2 and TRBJ2-2; tentative D call: TRBD1 (5 bases). Germline V gene sequence: CDR1 SNHLY, CDR2 FYNNEI. This CDR3 spans 17 amino acids. The ends were cut back, 6 bases at V and 4 bases at J, with 21 bases in the middle. In DNA form, the CDR3 reads TGTGCCAGCAGCCTACAAGGGGTCGGGCACCGCACCGGGGAGCTGTTTTTT. This gives the protein CASSLQGVGHRTGELFF.

The chain employs TRBV5-6 and TRBJ1-1; 7 bases fit TRBD1. The germline V gene has CDR1 SGHDT and CDR2 YYEEEE. The CDR3 is 14 residues long. The junction had 11 bases not matched to a gene; V was cut back by 6 bases and J by 6 bases. The chain's CDR3 is CASNPPDRMAEAFF. The DNA for the CDR3 is TGTGCCAGCAACCCGCCGGACAGGATGGCTGAAGCTTTCTTT.

The chain employs TRBV5-1 and TRBJ1-6, with TRBD1 matching over 12 bases. The V gene's germline CDR1 is SGHRS and CDR2 YFSETQ. Unmatched junction bases numbered 2, after V lost 3 bases and J lost 10 bases. The CDR3 is made up of 14 amino acids. In DNA, the CDR3 is TGCGCCAGCAGCTGGGACAGGGGGCTCTCACCCCTCCACTTT. Encoded protein: CASSWDRGLSPLHF.

As for this clone: The sample has other DNA sequences that encode this CDR3 too. The chain employs TRBV5-1 and TRBJ2-1, with a possible D match to TRBD2 (5 bases). Germline V lookup: CDR1 SGHRS, CDR2 YFSETQ. This CDR3 comprises 15 residues. Trimming shortened V by 5 bases and J by 0 bases, and 12 bases separated the two germline ends. The CDR3 here is CASSLTGSSYNEQFF. CDR3 DNA sequence: TGCGCCAGCAGTTTAACGGGGAGCTCCTACAATGAGCAGTTCTTC.

This clone was recorded only once. A much larger clone differs by one base, so this may be a read error. This CDR3 reads CASIGLAGVGDELFF. The DNA of the CDR3 is TGTGCCAGCATCGGACTTGCGGGGGTCGGGGATGAGCTGTTCTTC. This chain uses TRBV2 with TRBJ2-1, with TRBD2 matching over 7 bases. The CDR3 has 15 amino acids. Germline V gene sequence: CDR1 SNHLY, CDR2 FYNNEI.

The V call is TRBV5-6, the J call TRBJ2-2; D may be TRBD1 (8 bases). This CDR3 contains 14 residues. Trimming stripped 4 bases from V and 7 bases from J, with 14 bases between. The germline CDR1 and CDR2 sequences are SGHDT and YYEEEE. CDR3: CASSHRGRDGELFF. Written as DNA, the CDR3 is TGTGCCAGCAGCCACAGGGGGAGGGACGGGGAGCTGTTTTTT.

The genes are TRBV6-5 and TRBJ1-5, with D unclear. This CDR3 has 13 amino acids. The germline V gene encodes CDR1 MNHEY and CDR2 SVGAGI. V lost 0 bases and J 3 bases, leaving 3 bases between the germline ends. CDR3 protein: CASSYSNNQPQHF. DNA of the CDR3: TGTGCCAGCAGTTACTCGAACAATCAGCCCCAGCATTTT.

Concerning this clone itself: Being one base from a much bigger clone, this may be a read error. Other nucleotide sequences from this sample produce the same CDR3. The chain joins TRBV18 to TRBJ1-1; D call uncertain. The CDR3 is made up of 14 amino acids. Trimming cost V 1 base and J 0 bases, with 6 bases left between them. Germline lookup yields CDR1 KGHSH and CDR2 LQKENI. Here the CDR3 reads CASSPQGMNTEAFF. The CDR3 DNA reads TGTGCCAGCTCACCACAGGGCATGAACACTGAAGCTTTCTTT. The variable domain in full, with the rest retrieved from reference TRBV18 and TRBJ1-1, is NAGVMQNPRHLVRRRGQEARLRCSPMKGHSHVYWYRQLPEEGLKFMVYLQKENIIDESGMPKERFSAEFPKEGPSILRIQQVVRGDSAAYFCASSPQGMNTEAFFGQGTRLTVV.

The chain is built from TRBV7-9 and TRBJ2-5; D unresolved. V was trimmed by 4 bases and J by 0 bases, leaving 12 bases between them. Germline values: CDR1 SEHNR, CDR2 FQNEAQ (reference sequence). This CDR3 has 15 residues. In DNA, the CDR3 is TGTGCCAGCAGCTCTTCCCTTCTCGACCAAGAGACCCAGTACTTC. The encoded protein is CASSSSLLDQETQYF.

The chain links TRBV20-1 to TRBJ2-7; a weak D match, TRBD2 (6 bases). Germline V gene sequence: CDR1 DFQATT, CDR2 SNEGSKA (reference sequence). This CDR3 is 11 amino acids long. Trimming shortened V by 7 bases and J by 5 bases, and 12 bases separated the two germline ends. The CDR3 sequence is CSGREINEQYF. For the CDR3, the DNA is TGCAGTGGGAGGGAGATCAACGAGCAGTACTTC.

The rearrangement uses TRBV18 and TRBJ2-1; possibly TRBD2 for D (6 bases). The CDR3 is 15 residues long. CDR1 is KGHSH, CDR2 LQKENI, per germline. V was cut by 3 bases and J by 0 bases, with 9 bases left in between. The CDR3 coding sequence is TGTGCCAGCTCACCCCGGGACTTCTCCTACAATGAGCAGTTCTTC. The encoded protein is CASSPRDFSYNEQFF. The full variable domain, in which reference TRBV18 and TRBJ2-1 provide the parts outside the CDR3, is NAGVMQNPRHLVRRRGQEARLRCSPMKGHSHVYWYRQLPEEGLKFMVYLQKENIIDESGMPKERFSAEFPKEGPSILRIQQVVRGDSAAYFCASSPRDFSYNEQFFGPGTRLTVL.

The rearrangement uses TRBV2 and TRBJ2-2; TRBD2 aligns across 12 bases. CDR1 and CDR2 (germline): SNHLY, FYNNEI. The CDR3 covers 15 residues. V was clipped by 6 bases and J by 4 bases; unmatched bases: 3. The CDR3 DNA follows: TGTGCCAGCAGGGCGACTAGCGGGGGCACCGGGGAGCTGTTTTTT. This codes for CASRATSGGTGELFF.

The gene calls are TRBV19 and TRBJ1-1; TRBD1 matches 9 bases. CDR1 is LNHDA and CDR2 is SQIVND in the germline V gene (reference sequence). CDR3 size: 12 residues. Trimming cost V 8 bases and J 4 bases; bases outside gene matches: 2. CDR3 loop: CASVTGGTEAFF. CDR3 DNA: TGTGCCAGTGTGACAGGGGGCACTGAAGCTTTCTTT.